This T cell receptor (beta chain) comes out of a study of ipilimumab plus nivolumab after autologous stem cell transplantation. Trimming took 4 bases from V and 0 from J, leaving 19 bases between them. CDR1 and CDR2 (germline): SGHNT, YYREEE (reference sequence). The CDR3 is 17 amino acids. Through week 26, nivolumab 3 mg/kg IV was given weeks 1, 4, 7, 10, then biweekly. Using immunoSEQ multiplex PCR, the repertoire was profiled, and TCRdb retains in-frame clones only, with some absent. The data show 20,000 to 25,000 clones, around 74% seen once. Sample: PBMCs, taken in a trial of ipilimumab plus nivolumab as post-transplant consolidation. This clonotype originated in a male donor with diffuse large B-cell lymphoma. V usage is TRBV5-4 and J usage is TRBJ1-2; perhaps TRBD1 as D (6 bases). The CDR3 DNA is TGTGCCAGCAGCACATGGTACCCGGACAGATCTAACTATGGCTACACCTTC. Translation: CASSTWYPDRSNYGYTF.